This TCR beta chain emerged from a study of long-term antiretroviral therapy in people with HIV. The run of the v3.0 immunoSEQ assay was at survey level. Per sample, sequencing targeted about 40,000-50,000 T-cell genomes. Measured with immunoSEQ multiplex PCR; TCRdb has only the in-frame clones, and not every one. The table shows fewer than 25,000 clones, with 65% to 90% occurring only once. With respect to this clone: What it binds is unknown.

Study-level findings and limits: ART preceded a rise in diversity that nonetheless stayed lower than in transplant donor controls. Repertoire composition at all time points was dominated by clones that had expanded before ART. HIV repertoires spanned tighter CDR3 length ranges than controls did.

There are 16 residues in the CDR3. The germline gives CDR1 SGHTA, CDR2 FQGNSA. With 1 base removed from V and 3 bases from J, the gap between germline ends came to 13 bases. The material sequenced was unsorted PBMCs, taken 1.8 years before starting antiretroviral therapy. V and J are TRBV7-2 and TRBJ1-5; D gene ambiguous. This receptor was taken from a woman aged 25 to 45 with HIV. The CDR3 loop is CASSLVEGLTNQPQHF. DNA for the CDR3: TGTGCCAGCAGCTTAGTGGAAGGGCTCACCAATCAGCCCCAGCATTTT.